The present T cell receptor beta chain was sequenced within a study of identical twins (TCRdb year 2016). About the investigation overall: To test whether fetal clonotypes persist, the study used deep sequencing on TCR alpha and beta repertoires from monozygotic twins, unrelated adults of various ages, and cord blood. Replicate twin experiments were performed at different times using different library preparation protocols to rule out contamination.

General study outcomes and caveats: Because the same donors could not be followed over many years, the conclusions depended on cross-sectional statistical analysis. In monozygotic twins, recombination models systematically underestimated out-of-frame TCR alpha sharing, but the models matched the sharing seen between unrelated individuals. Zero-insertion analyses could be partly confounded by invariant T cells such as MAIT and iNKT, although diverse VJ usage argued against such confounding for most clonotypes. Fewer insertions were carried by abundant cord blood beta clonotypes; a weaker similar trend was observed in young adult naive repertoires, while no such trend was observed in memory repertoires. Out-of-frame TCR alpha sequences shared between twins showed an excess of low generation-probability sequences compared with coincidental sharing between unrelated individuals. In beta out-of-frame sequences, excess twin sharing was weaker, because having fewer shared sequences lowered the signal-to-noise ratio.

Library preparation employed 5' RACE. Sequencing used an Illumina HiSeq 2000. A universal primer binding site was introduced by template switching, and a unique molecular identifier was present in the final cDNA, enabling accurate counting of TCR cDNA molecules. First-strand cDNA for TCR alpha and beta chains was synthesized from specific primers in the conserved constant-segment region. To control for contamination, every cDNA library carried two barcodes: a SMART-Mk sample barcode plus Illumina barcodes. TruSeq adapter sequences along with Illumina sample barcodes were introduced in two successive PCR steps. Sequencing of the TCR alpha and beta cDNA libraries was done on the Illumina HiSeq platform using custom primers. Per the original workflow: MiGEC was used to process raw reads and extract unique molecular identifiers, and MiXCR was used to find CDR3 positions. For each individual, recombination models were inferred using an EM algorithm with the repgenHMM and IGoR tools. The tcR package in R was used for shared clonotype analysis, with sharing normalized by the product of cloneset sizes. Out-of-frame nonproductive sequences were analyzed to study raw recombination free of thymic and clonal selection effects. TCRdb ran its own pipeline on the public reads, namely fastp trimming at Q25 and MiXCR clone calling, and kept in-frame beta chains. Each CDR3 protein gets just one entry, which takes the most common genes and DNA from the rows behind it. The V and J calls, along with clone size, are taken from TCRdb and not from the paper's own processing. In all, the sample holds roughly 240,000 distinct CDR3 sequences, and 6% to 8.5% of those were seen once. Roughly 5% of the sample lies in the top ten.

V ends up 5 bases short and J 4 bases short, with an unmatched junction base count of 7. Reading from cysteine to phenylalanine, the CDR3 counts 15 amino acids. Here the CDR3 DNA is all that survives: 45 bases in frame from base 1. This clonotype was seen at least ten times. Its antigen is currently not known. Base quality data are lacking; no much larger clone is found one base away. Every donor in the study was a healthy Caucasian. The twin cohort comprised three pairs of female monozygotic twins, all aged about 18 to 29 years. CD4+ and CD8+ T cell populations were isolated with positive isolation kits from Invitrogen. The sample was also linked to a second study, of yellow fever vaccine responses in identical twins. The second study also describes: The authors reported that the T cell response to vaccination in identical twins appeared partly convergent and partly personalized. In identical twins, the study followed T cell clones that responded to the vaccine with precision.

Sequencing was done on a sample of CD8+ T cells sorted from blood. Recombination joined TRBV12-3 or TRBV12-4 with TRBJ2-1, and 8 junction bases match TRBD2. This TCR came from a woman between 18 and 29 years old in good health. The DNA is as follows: TGTGCCAGCAGTCTTACTAGCGGAGAGTACAATGAGCAGTTCTTC. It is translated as CASSLTSGEYNEQFF.